These T cell receptor beta chains were read from a single sample in a study of T-cell memory formation after mild COVID-19. MiXCR was run by TCRdb on the 5' RACE reads, yielding one entry per CDR3 protein. The profile shows a few hundred thousand distinct CDR3 sequences, around 15% of them singletons. Sequenced input: PBMCs or a T cell subset sorted from them (not recorded which). Every receptor here comes from a man between 18 and 35 years old who had mild COVID-19 (a few samples of this study predate the infection). Cell type and time point are not known. Each CDR3 is given without its conserved first and last residue. Fields, in order: CDR3 protein, V gene, J gene.

AITLGRTISSNTEAF	TRBV10-3	TRBJ1-1
ASSWLGHTNTGELF	TRBV6-5	TRBJ2-2
ASKQKGSSLETQY	TRBV27	TRBJ2-5
SAPGQGSPLH	TRBV20-1	TRBJ1-6
ASSPPLVSEQY	TRBV18	TRBJ2-7
ASSQWDGYNEQF	TRBV4-2	TRBJ2-1
ASSVAASRDYEQY	TRBV9	TRBJ2-7
ASSYAGGAGYGYT	TRBV6-6	TRBJ1-2
SARGGSSYNEQF	TRBV20-1	TRBJ2-1
ASSEGIGVDSPLH	TRBV2	TRBJ1-6
ASSLTTGGFNYGYT	TRBV5-1	TRBJ1-2
ASTRTSGGPVFTGELF	TRBV7-9	TRBJ2-2
ASISGLFSTDTQY	TRBV2	TRBJ2-3
ASSPGHSNTEAF	TRBV7-8	TRBJ1-1
ASSLRVAGLSYNSPLH	TRBV7-2	TRBJ1-6
ASSEFGSQETQY	TRBV25-1	TRBJ2-5
ASSVGTGGSYEQY	TRBV9	TRBJ2-7
ASSLWAAYGYT	TRBV7-2	TRBJ1-2
ASSQGAGEGETQY	TRBV4-1	TRBJ2-5
ASSHGAGGSTDTQY	TRBV4-1	TRBJ2-3
ASRLPGSGALNEQF	TRBV7-2	TRBJ2-1
ASSGLAGGREQF	TRBV25-1	TRBJ2-1
ASSLGQAVWSTEAF	TRBV6-2/TRBV6-3	TRBJ1-1
SAPSPGTGETQY	TRBV20-1	TRBJ2-5
ATSDSRQGASNEQF	TRBV24-1	TRBJ2-1
SVALAGGRSYNEQF	TRBV29-1	TRBJ2-1
ASRRAGGDTQY	TRBV12-3/TRBV12-4	TRBJ2-3
ASSLGTRGGGQPQH	TRBV7-2	TRBJ1-5
ASSPRGQLGYT	TRBV7-2	TRBJ1-2
ASSWSGGAGNEQF	TRBV7-2	TRBJ2-1
ASSYSKDPRKQETQY	TRBV6-5	TRBJ2-5
ASSNSLGRYNEQF	TRBV12-3/TRBV12-4	TRBJ2-1
ASSLGQGREKLF	TRBV5-1	TRBJ1-4
ASSYSSVSAETQY	TRBV6-2/TRBV6-3	TRBJ2-5
ASSRQGLPGQGDGYT	TRBV4-3	TRBJ1-2
ASLALSSYNEQF	TRBV2	TRBJ2-1
SARNNEKLF	TRBV20-1	TRBJ1-4
ASSQDPSSSYEQY	TRBV4-3	TRBJ2-7
SAIDPSGGPRTQY	TRBV20-1	TRBJ2-5
ASSESGPGTIQETQY	TRBV10-2	TRBJ2-5
ASSLDRASGSTDTQY	TRBV11-2	TRBJ2-3
ASSSNRGYQPQH	TRBV12-3/TRBV12-4	TRBJ1-5
ASSDASGEY	TRBV10-2	TRBJ2-5
SASGTSGNTDTQY	TRBV29-1	TRBJ2-3
ASSLAGLAGGPWGSGANVLT	TRBV7-9	TRBJ2-6
ASSSSRTYGYT	TRBV11-2	TRBJ1-2
ASSQEWVGGELF	TRBV4-1	TRBJ2-2
ASSLFSQETQY	TRBV5-1	TRBJ2-5
ASSQAGQETQY	TRBV18	TRBJ2-5
ASGLYDTEAF	TRBV12-5	TRBJ1-1
ASTRQGEGAGELF	TRBV12-3/TRBV12-4	TRBJ2-2